The 8 T cell receptor beta chains below all came from one sample that was sequenced in a study of blood T cell repertoires in COVID-19. The table came from immunoSEQ multiplex PCR; TCRdb's copy has only in-frame clones and leaves some out. The repertoire holds 310,000 or so clones, about nine tenths seen once, with roughly 1.1% in the top ten. Sequencing was done on a sample of PBMCs or T cells enriched from blood (not recorded which). These receptors were obtained from a woman between 25 and 40 years old who had recovered from COVID-19.

The CDR3 DNA reads TGTGCCAGTAGTACGGGACTCATCTCCGAGCAGTACTTC. Translation gives CASSTGLISEQYF. The genes are TRBV19 and TRBJ2-7; TRBD2 might be the D (6 bases). Between the trimmed V and J ends, which lost 4 bases and 6 bases, there was a span of 13 bases. The CDR3 has 13 amino acids. Germline loops: CDR1 LNHDA, CDR2 SQIVND (reference sequence).

The rearrangement links TRBV28 to TRBJ2-5; 7 nucleotides agree with TRBD1. The germline CDR1 and CDR2 sequences are MDHEN and SYDVKM. The ends lost 2 bases at V and 5 bases at J; junction bases unmatched: 5. The CDR3 length is 14 residues. The CDR3 DNA reads as TGTGCCAGCAGTTTAGGACAGGAGCGTGAGACCCAGTACTTC. It yields the protein CASSLGQERETQYF.

V is TRBV5-6 and J is TRBJ2-3; no definite D call. V dropped 4 bases and J dropped 1 base, with 16 bases sitting between them. CDR1 is SGHDT and CDR2 is YYEEEE in the germline V gene. The CDR3 is made up of 16 amino acids. CDR3 nucleotides: TGTGCCAGCAGCGTCCATATCAGCGAACGCACAGATACGCAGTATTTT. Encoded protein: CASSVHISERTDTQYF.

The chain uses TRBV27 and TRBJ2-3; 7 bases fit TRBD2. In germline, CDR1 is MNHEY, CDR2 SMNVEV (reference sequence). Unmatched junction bases numbered 7, after V lost 3 bases and J lost 4 bases. CDR3 length: 15 residues. DNA of the CDR3: TGTGCCAGCAGTTTTGGTAGCGGGTGGGCAGATACGCAGTATTTT. Its protein is CASSFGSGWADTQYF.

This chain links TRBV12-5 with TRBJ1-1; possible D gene TRBD1, 5 bases. Germline assignment: CDR1 LGHNT and CDR2 FRNRAP. The CDR3 runs to 15 residues. V gave up 5 bases and J gave up 1 base, with 14 bases separating them. The CDR3 nucleotides are TGTGCTAGTGGTCAAGGCGGGGCCGAGAACACTGAAGCTTTCTTT. This codes for CASGQGGAENTEAFF.

The V gene is TRBV6-1, the J gene TRBJ2-7, with 9 bases aligning to TRBD2. V shed 3 bases, J shed 6 bases, and the junction held 6 bases outside the gene matches. CDR1 MNHNS and CDR2 SASEGT come from the germline V gene. CDR3 size: 14 residues. The CDR3, as DNA: TGTGCCAGCAGTGACCAGCGGGAGGTCAGCGAGCAGTACTTC. Translating gives CASSDQREVSEQYF.

This chain connects TRBV25-1 to TRBJ1-5, with D unclear. V lost 6 bases, J lost 9 bases, and 15 bases lay in between. CDR1 MGHDK and CDR2 SYGVNS come from the germline V gene. The CDR3 is 13 amino acids. CDR3 residues: CASRLDGSTPQHF. CDR3 nucleotide sequence: TGTGCCAGCAGGCTTGACGGGTCGACGCCCCAGCATTTT.

This chain's CDR3 is CASSSSWQSTDTQYF. The CDR3, as DNA: TGCGCCAGCAGCTCCTCTTGGCAAAGCACAGATACGCAGTATTTT. The genes are TRBV5-1 and TRBJ2-3; D remains unclear. Germline V gives CDR1 SGHRS, CDR2 YFSETQ. Trimming took off 3 bases at V and 0 bases at J, with 11 bases between the two ends. CDR3 size: 15 residues.